The sequence of this T cell receptor beta chain was determined in a study of identical twins. Study-wide points: Fewer insertions marked abundant cord blood beta clonotypes; young adult naive trended weakly, memory not at all.

This clonotype was counted many times. Its matching antigen is unknown. TCRdb reprocessed the 5' RACE reads via MiXCR and lists one record per CDR3 protein. The sample yields fewer than 450,000 distinct CDR3 sequences, 7% to 9.5% seen once. Sample: naive T cells sorted from blood. The TCR sequence derives from a woman between 50 and 59 years old in good health.

The CDR3 DNA reads as TGTGCCAGCACCCTAGGTTACGAGCAGTACTTC. Translated, it gives CASTLGYEQYF. The J gene is TRBJ2-7, the V gene TRBV5-8; D remains unclear. The V gene's germline CDR1 is SGHTS and CDR2 YDEGEE. The germline V and J ends were trimmed by 6 bases and 4 bases, with 8 bases remaining between them. The CDR3 runs to 11 residues. Looking up the rest from reference TRBV5-8 and TRBJ2-7 gives the full variable domain: EAGVTQSPTHLIKTRGQQATLRCSPISGHTSVYWYQQALGLGLQFLLWYDEGEERNRGNFPPRFSGRQFPNYSSELNVNALELEDSALYLCASTLGYEQYFGPGTRLTVT.